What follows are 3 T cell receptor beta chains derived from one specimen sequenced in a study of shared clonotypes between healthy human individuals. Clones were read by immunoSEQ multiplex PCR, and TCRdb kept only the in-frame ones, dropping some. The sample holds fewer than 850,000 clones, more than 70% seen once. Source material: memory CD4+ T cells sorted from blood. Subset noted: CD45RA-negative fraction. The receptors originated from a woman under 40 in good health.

The CDR3 region is CASSPLTGMNTEAFF. The CDR3 DNA follows: TGCGCCAGCAGCCCACTGACAGGGATGAACACTGAAGCTTTCTTT. The rearrangement uses TRBV5-1 and TRBJ1-1; 7 bases map to TRBD1. The CDR3 loop spans 15 amino acids. Germline V gives CDR1 SGHRS, CDR2 YFSETQ. V was clipped by 4 bases and J by 0 bases; unmatched bases: 6.

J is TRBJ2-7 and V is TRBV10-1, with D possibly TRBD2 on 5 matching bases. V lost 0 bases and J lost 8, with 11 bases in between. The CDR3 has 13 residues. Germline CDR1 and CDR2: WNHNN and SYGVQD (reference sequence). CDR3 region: CASSESKGSKQYF. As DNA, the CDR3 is TGCGCCAGCAGTGAGTCTAAAGGGAGCAAGCAGTACTTC.

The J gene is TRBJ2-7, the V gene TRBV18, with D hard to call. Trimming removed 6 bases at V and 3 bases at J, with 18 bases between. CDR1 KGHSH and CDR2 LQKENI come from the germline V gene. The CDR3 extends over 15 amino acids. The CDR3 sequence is CASSRLGRYLYEQYF. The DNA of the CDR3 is TGTGCCAGCTCCAGGTTGGGCAGGTATCTCTACGAGCAGTACTTC.